This passage covers 26 T cell receptor beta chains from one sample sequenced in a study of regulatory T cells in long-lasting Graves disease (TCRdb year 2021). Libraries came from multiplex PCR. The sequencer listed for this sample is Illumina HiSeq 4000. iRepertoire HTBI primers and Arm-PCR amplification of CDR3 regions were used to construct TCR beta libraries. TCRdb handled the public reads itself, with Q25 trimming in fastp and clone calling in MiXCR, and kept productive beta chains. One record per CDR3 amino acid sequence lists the most common genes and DNA. The sample has 400,000 to 450,000 distinct CDR3 sequences on record, about a quarter of them singletons. Together, the top ten hold roughly a quarter of the sample. The time point label corresponds to: persistent/refractory GD, antithyroid drugs over 5 years with positive TRAb. For both TCR sequencing and RNA sequencing, RNA was extracted from PBMCs using TRIzol.

The material sequenced was peripheral blood mononuclear cells (PBMCs), taken when the disease was refractory, from a patient treated with antithyroid drugs. The receptors stem from a female donor with Graves disease.

This clonotype showed up just a few times. The V call is TRBV6-1, the J call TRBJ1-3, with no clear D. This CDR3 is 16 amino acids long. Between the trimmed V and J ends, which lost 7 bases and 0 bases, there was a span of 16 bases. Germline V gene data show CDR1 as MNHNS and CDR2 as SASEGT. The CDR3 DNA reads TGTGCCAGCAATCTTATGGTTGGGAACTCTGGAAACACCATATATTTT. Its protein product is CASNLMVGNSGNTIYF.

This clonotype appeared a few times. J is TRBJ2-5 and V is TRBV6-5; D gene ambiguous. The CDR3 is made up of 14 amino acids. Deletions cut 4 bases from V and 5 bases from J, with 14 bases between. Germline V gene sequence: CDR1 MNHEY, CDR2 SVGAGI. The CDR3 nucleotides read TGTGCCAGCAGTTCATCCGGAATGGGCGAGACCCAGTACTTC. This encodes CASSSSGMGETQYF.

In this sample, this clonotype turned up many times. This sequence joins TRBV6-2 or TRBV6-3 and TRBJ1-1; 7 positions agree with TRBD1. The CDR3 length is 16 residues. In germline, CDR1 is MNHEY, CDR2 SVGEGT. V lost 2 bases, J lost 4 bases, and 10 bases stayed unmatched. In DNA form, the CDR3 reads TGTGCCAGCAGTTACGAGAGGGGGCATGAGGGCACTGAAGCTTTCTTT. Amino acid sequence: CASSYERGHEGTEAFF.

This chain links TRBV10-3 with TRBJ2-7; no definite D call. Trimming removed 5 bases from V and 2 bases from J, with 19 bases in between. Germline V gene lookup returns CDR1 ENHRY and CDR2 SYGVKD. This CDR3 is 16 amino acids long. The CDR3 region is CAISSPGVTLTYEQYF. Written as DNA, the CDR3 is TGTGCCATCAGTTCCCCTGGGGTGACCCTTACCTACGAGCAGTACTTC.

The chain has TRBV7-2 and TRBJ2-1; a weak D match, TRBD1 (6 bases). The V end was cut by 3 bases, the J end by 5 bases, with 14 bases between. The CDR3 has 15 amino acids. Germline V gene lookup returns CDR1 SGHTA and CDR2 FQGNSA. CDR3 coding DNA: TGTGCCAGCAGCTTCAGGGGTACCCTCAACAATGAGCAGTTCTTC. It translates to CASSFRGTLNNEQFF.

This clonotype was seen ten or more times. The chain employs TRBV28 and TRBJ1-1; D unclear. V dropped 8 bases and J dropped 1 base, with 17 bases sitting between them. CDR3 length equals 15 residues. Germline lookup yields CDR1 MDHEN and CDR2 SYDVKM. CDR3 bases: TGTGCCAGCTCCCCCCACCAGTGGCAGAACACTGAAGCTTTCTTT. This sequence encodes CASSPHQWQNTEAFF.

This clonotype was detected a few times. The rearrangement joins TRBV30 to TRBJ2-2; 7 bases are shared with TRBD2. The J segment lost 3 bases and the V segment lost 0 bases, leaving 7 bases of the junction unmatched. CDR3 size: 16 residues. The germline V gene encodes CDR1 GTSNPN and CDR2 SVGIG (reference sequence). The CDR3 loop reads CAWSVGWAGDTGELFF. In DNA form, the CDR3 reads TGTGCCTGGAGTGTAGGTTGGGCGGGAGACACCGGGGAGCTGTTTTTT. Full variable domain (rest looked up from reference TRBV30 and TRBJ2-2): SQTIHQWPATLVQPVGSPLSLECTVEGTSNPNLYWYRQAAGRGLQLLFYSVGIGQISSEVPQNLSASRPQDRQFILSSKKLLLSDSGFYLCAWSVGWAGDTGELFFGEGSRLTVL.

V is TRBV5-1 and J is TRBJ2-7, with D perhaps TRBD1 (5 bases). The germline gives CDR1 SGHRS, CDR2 YFSETQ. Trimming removed 6 bases from V and 9 bases from J, with 31 bases in between. The CDR3 runs 17 residues. The CDR3 DNA sequence: TGCGCCAGCACCTTAAGGCCAGGGCCCACCTCGGACAACGGGCAGTACTTC. Amino acids: CASTLRPGPTSDNGQYF.

The V and J genes are TRBV6-2 or TRBV6-3 and TRBJ2-1; TRBD2 matches 9 bases. The ends lost 7 bases at V and 9 bases at J; junction bases unmatched: 10. The germline V gene has CDR1 MNHEY and CDR2 SVGEGT. This CDR3 region has 14 residues. In DNA, the CDR3 is TGTGCCAGCAATTATAGCGGGAGCCCGGGTGAGCAGTTCTTC. Translated, it gives CASNYSGSPGEQFF.

This clonotype was detected many times. This chain connects TRBV20-1 to TRBJ2-4; D remains ambiguous. This CDR3 contains 13 residues. Per the germline V gene, CDR1 is DFQATT and CDR2 is SNEGSKA (reference sequence). Deletions cut 3 bases from V and 0 bases from J, with 6 bases between. DNA of the CDR3: TGCAGTGCTAGGATAGGAGCCAAAAACATTCAGTACTTC. Translation: CSARIGAKNIQYF.

J is TRBJ1-1 and V is TRBV7-2; no definite D call. The CDR3 totals 13 residues. V lost 5 bases, J lost 0 bases, and 7 bases lay in between. Germline values: CDR1 SGHTA, CDR2 FQGNSA. The CDR3 coding sequence is TGTGCCAGCAGCCCCCTCCTGAACACTGAAGCTTTCTTT. As protein: CASSPLLNTEAFF.

This sequence joins TRBV2 and TRBJ2-2, with D tentatively TRBD1 (6 bases). CDR1 and CDR2 (germline): SNHLY, FYNNEI. This CDR3 is built from 15 residues. Trimming pared 4 bases from V and 0 bases from J, leaving 9 bases between. The CDR3 DNA is TGTGCCAGCAGTGTCCAGGGGCCGAACACCGGGGAGCTGTTTTTT. It translates to CASSVQGPNTGELFF.

V usage is TRBV10-2 and J usage is TRBJ2-5, with D tentatively TRBD2 (6 bases). CDR3 length equals 14 residues. Germline V gives CDR1 WSHSY, CDR2 SAAADI. Trimming left V 3 bases short and J 4 bases short, with 12 bases between. CDR3 residues: CASSDGRLGETQYF. CDR3 DNA sequence: TGCGCCAGCAGTGATGGGAGGCTAGGAGAGACCCAGTACTTC.

This clonotype was seen at least ten times. V usage is TRBV7-2 and J usage is TRBJ2-5; TRBD1 agrees at 8 bases. After removal of 1 base from V and 4 bases from J, the junction contained 2 bases not matched to a gene. CDR1 is SGHTA, CDR2 FQGNSA, per germline. CDR3 length: 14 residues. The chain's CDR3 is CASSLVQGVETQYF. The DNA of the CDR3 is TGTGCCAGCAGCTTAGTACAGGGGGTAGAGACCCAGTACTTC.

V is TRBV18 and J is TRBJ2-7; D gene uncertain. The V and J ends lost 2 bases and 0 bases respectively, with 8 bases between them. CDR3 length: 14 amino acids. Germline CDR1 and CDR2: KGHSH and LQKENI. CDR3 protein: CASSPRPNSYEQYF. The CDR3 nucleotides read TGTGCCAGCTCACCAAGGCCTAACTCCTACGAGCAGTACTTC.

Only one count was recorded for this clonotype. Being one base from a much bigger clone, this may be a read error. The CDR3 DNA reads TGTGCCAGCTCGTTAGACAGTCACACAGATGCGCAGTATTTT. Amino acid sequence: CASSLDSHTDAQYF. The chain joins TRBV2 to TRBJ2-3; possibly TRBD1 for D (5 bases). CDR3 length: 14 residues. Germline V CDR1 and CDR2: SNHLY, FYNNEI.

The rearrangement joins TRBV7-2 to TRBJ2-7, with D tentatively TRBD2 (5 bases). V lost 1 base to trimming and J lost 0 bases, with 13 bases between them. The CDR3 has 16 residues. Germline lookup yields CDR1 SGHTA and CDR2 FQGNSA. CDR3: CASSLVATGNSYEQYF. The CDR3 DNA is TGTGCCAGCAGCTTAGTAGCGACCGGAAACTCCTACGAGCAGTACTTC.

The chain combines TRBV20-1 with TRBJ2-7; 8 bases agree with TRBD1. This CDR3 region has 14 residues. Germline V gives CDR1 DFQATT, CDR2 SNEGSKA (reference sequence). Trimming took 4 bases from V and 2 from J; bases not matched to a gene: 7. CDR3 bases: TGCAGTGCTAAGTCGGGGACAGGACCCTACGAGCAGTACTTC. Encoded protein: CSAKSGTGPYEQYF.

The rearrangement joins TRBV19 to TRBJ1-6; D is uncertain. Trimming pared 5 bases from V and 3 bases from J, leaving 8 bases between. The CDR3 extends over 14 amino acids. The germline CDR1 and CDR2 sequences are LNHDA and SQIVND (reference sequence). The CDR3 region has the DNA TGTGCCAGTAGTGGAGGACTCTATAATTCACCCCTCCACTTT. Its protein product is CASSGGLYNSPLHF.

The genes are TRBV20-1 and TRBJ2-1, with 10 bases lining up with TRBD2. The CDR3 sequence is 16 residues long. Germline CDR1 and CDR2: DFQATT and SNEGSKA (reference sequence). V shed 1 base and J 8 bases; nucleotides not matched to a gene: 11. CDR3 amino acids: CSARALAGVVGDEQFF. The DNA for the CDR3 is TGCAGTGCTAGAGCTCTAGCGGGAGTAGTTGGAGATGAGCAGTTCTTC.

The V gene is TRBV19, the J gene TRBJ2-5, with unresolved D. Germline V gene data show CDR1 as LNHDA and CDR2 as SQIVND (reference sequence). The CDR3 runs to 13 residues. Trimming removed 5 bases from V and 4 bases from J, with 11 bases in between. For the CDR3, the DNA is TGTGCCAGTAGTGGGGTCTATTCAGAGACCCAGTACTTC. This gives the protein CASSGVYSETQYF.

This clonotype showed up many times. This rearrangement joins TRBV7-2 to TRBJ2-1; 10 nucleotides line up with TRBD2. Germline lookup yields CDR1 SGHTA and CDR2 FQGNSA. The CDR3 spans 15 residues. J gave up 4 bases and V 2 bases, and 2 bases lay outside the gene matches. The CDR3 DNA is TGTGCCAGCAGCTTACCTAGCGGGAGTTACAATGAGCAGTTCTTC. Translation: CASSLPSGSYNEQFF.

This clonotype was seen a handful of times. The V gene is TRBV7-9, the J gene TRBJ2-7; 7 bases are shared with TRBD2. V lost 1 base, J lost 5 bases, and 2 bases stayed unmatched. This CDR3 spans 13 amino acids. CDR1 and CDR2 from the germline V gene are SEHNR and FQNEAQ (reference sequence). DNA for the CDR3: TGTGCCAGCAGCTTAGAACTAGCGAACGAGCAGTACTTC. Residues: CASSLELANEQYF.

This clonotype was observed a handful of times. V and J are TRBV28 and TRBJ2-4; 9 bases match TRBD1. The CDR3 contains 17 residues. The J segment lost 7 bases and the V segment lost 2 bases, leaving 12 bases of the junction unmatched. CDR1 MDHEN and CDR2 SYDVKM come from the germline V gene. The CDR3 DNA reads TGTGCCAGCAGTTTAAAGGATGGCCCGGGACAGGGCAACATTCAGTACTTC. Residues: CASSLKDGPGQGNIQYF. Drawing the rest from reference TRBV28 and TRBJ2-4, the complete variable domain is DVKVTQSSRYLVKRTGEKVFLECVQDMDHENMFWYRQDPGLGLRLIYFSYDVKMKEKGDIPEGYSVSREKKERFSLILESASTNQTSMYLCASSLKDGPGQGNIQYFGAGTRLSVL.

The chain carries TRBV2 and TRBJ2-7, with a possible D match to TRBD1 (5 bases). This CDR3 is built from 13 residues. Germline CDR1 reads SNHLY; CDR2 reads FYNNEI. V gave up 3 bases and J gave up 3 bases, with 9 bases separating them. The CDR3 region is CASSDGRVYEQYF. The CDR3 region has the DNA TGTGCCAGCAGTGACGGCAGGGTCTACGAGCAGTACTTC.

This clonotype was picked up many times. The CDR3 sequence is CASSHRGTRTANTGELFF. In nucleotides, the CDR3 is TGTGCCAGCAGCCACCGTGGGACTCGGACAGCGAACACCGGGGAGCTGTTTTTT. The chain employs TRBV12-3 or TRBV12-4 and TRBJ2-2; D is possibly TRBD1 or TRBD2 (6 bases each). Deletions cut 6 bases from V and 0 bases from J, with 20 bases between. The CDR3 totals 18 residues.